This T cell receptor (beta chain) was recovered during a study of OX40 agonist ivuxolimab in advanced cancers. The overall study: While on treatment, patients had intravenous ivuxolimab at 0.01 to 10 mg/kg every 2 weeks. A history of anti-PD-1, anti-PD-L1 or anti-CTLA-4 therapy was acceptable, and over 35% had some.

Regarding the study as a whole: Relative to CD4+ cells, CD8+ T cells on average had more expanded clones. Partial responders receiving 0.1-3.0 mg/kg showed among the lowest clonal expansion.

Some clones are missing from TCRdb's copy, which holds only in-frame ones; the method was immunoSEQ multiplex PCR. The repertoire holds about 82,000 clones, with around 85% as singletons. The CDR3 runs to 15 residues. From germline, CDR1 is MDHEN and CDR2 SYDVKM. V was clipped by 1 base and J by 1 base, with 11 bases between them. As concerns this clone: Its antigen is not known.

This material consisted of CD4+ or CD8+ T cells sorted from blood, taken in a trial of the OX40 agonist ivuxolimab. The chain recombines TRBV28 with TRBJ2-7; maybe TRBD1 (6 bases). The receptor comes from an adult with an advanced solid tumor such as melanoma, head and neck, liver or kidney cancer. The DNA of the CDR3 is TGTGCCAGCAGTTTATCCCCAGGGGCGTCCTACGAGCAGTACTTC. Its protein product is CASSLSPGASYEQYF.